A selection of T cell receptor beta chains follows, all from one sample in a study of cytomegalovirus exposure and HLA in healthy donors. The method was immunoSEQ multiplex PCR; TCRdb's version includes in-frame clones alone and lacks a portion of them. The sample shows 150,000 to 250,000 clones, around 84% of them seen only once. Input material: PBMCs. The receptors shown here come from a woman in her twenties or thirties in good health and CMV-seropositive. The CDR3 runs from the conserved cysteine through the conserved F or W. The D gene is left open where the match is weak. Not all rows give a size; the values are once, few, many and, for expanded clones, a class.

J gene: TRBJ2-7
clone size: once
D gene: NA
V gene: TRBV2
CDR3 protein: CASREGAGSGGDEQYF
CDR3 DNA: TGTGCCAGCAGAGAGGGGGCGGGTAGCGGAGGGGACGAGCAGTACTTC

J gene: TRBJ2-1
clone size: NA
D gene: NA
V gene: TRBV6-5
CDR3 protein: CASSYSGTTNEQFF
CDR3 DNA: TGTGCCAGCAGTTATTCCGGGACAACTAATGAGCAGTTCTTC

J gene: TRBJ2-1
clone size: NA
D gene: TRBD1
V gene: TRBV7-6
CDR3 protein: CASSPPGTAEQFF
CDR3 DNA: TGTGCCAGCAGCCCTCCCGGGACAGCTGAGCAGTTCTTC

J gene: TRBJ1-1
clone size: few
D gene: NA
V gene: TRBV11-2
CDR3 protein: CASSLQAEAFF
CDR3 DNA: TGTGCCAGCAGCTTACAAGCCGAAGCTTTCTTT

J gene: TRBJ2-1
clone size: NA
D gene: TRBD2
V gene: TRBV6-1
CDR3 protein: CASSEGGLSLAGFNEQFF
CDR3 DNA: TGTGCCAGCAGTGAGGGTGGACTGAGTCTAGCGGGATTCAATGAGCAGTTCTTC

J gene: TRBJ2-7
clone size: few
D gene: TRBD2
V gene: TRBV7-2
CDR3 protein: CASSLGLAGYEQYF
CDR3 DNA: TGTGCCAGCAGCTTAGGACTAGCGGGGTACGAGCAGTACTTC

J gene: TRBJ2-2
clone size: few
D gene: NA
V gene: TRBV9
CDR3 protein: CASSVGPGNTGELFF
CDR3 DNA: TGTGCCAGCAGCGTAGGACCAGGTAACACCGGGGAGCTGTTTTTT

J gene: TRBJ2-1
clone size: NA
D gene: NA
V gene: TRBV29-1
CDR3 protein: CSVGVYNEQFF
CDR3 DNA: TGCAGCGTGGGAGTCTACAATGAGCAGTTCTTC

J gene: TRBJ1-1
clone size: NA
D gene: NA
V gene: TRBV27
CDR3 protein: CASSRRDGTLNTEAFF
CDR3 DNA: TGTGCCAGCAGTAGAAGAGACGGGACATTAAACACTGAAGCTTTCTTT

J gene: TRBJ2-1
clone size: NA
D gene: TRBD2
V gene: TRBV29-1
CDR3 protein: CSGPLAGLGNEQFF
CDR3 DNA: TGCAGCGGACCTCTAGCGGGGCTCGGGAATGAGCAGTTCTTC

J gene: TRBJ1-4
clone size: NA
D gene: NA
V gene: TRBV5-6
CDR3 protein: CASSLWRATNEKLFF
CDR3 DNA: TGTGCCAGCAGCTTGTGGAGGGCAACTAATGAAAAACTGTTTTTT

J gene: TRBJ1-2
clone size: NA
D gene: TRBD1
V gene: TRBV28
CDR3 protein: CASSLEGAHGYTF
CDR3 DNA: TGTGCCAGCAGTTTAGAGGGGGCTCATGGCTACACCTTC

J gene: TRBJ1-5
clone size: few
D gene: TRBD1
V gene: TRBV7-9
CDR3 protein: CASSPGTGGNQPQHF
CDR3 DNA: TGTGCCAGCAGCCCCGGGACAGGGGGCAATCAGCCCCAGCATTTT

J gene: TRBJ2-2
clone size: NA
D gene: NA
V gene: TRBV7-8
CDR3 protein: CASSLAGAGELFF
CDR3 DNA: TGTGCCAGCAGCTTAGCAGGGGCCGGGGAGCTGTTTTTT

J gene: TRBJ1-5
clone size: few
D gene: NA
V gene: TRBV30
CDR3 protein: CAWSVESNQPQHF
CDR3 DNA: TGTGCCTGGAGCGTCGAGAGCAATCAGCCCCAGCATTTT

J gene: TRBJ1-1
clone size: NA
D gene: NA
V gene: TRBV7-9
CDR3 protein: CASSPDTEAFF
CDR3 DNA: TGTGCCAGCAGCCCCGACACTGAAGCTTTCTTT

J gene: TRBJ1-5
clone size: NA
D gene: TRBD1
V gene: TRBV5-5
CDR3 protein: CASSFQGAGQPQHF
CDR3 DNA: TGTGCCAGCAGCTTTCAGGGGGCAGGTCAGCCCCAGCATTTT

J gene: TRBJ1-2
clone size: NA
D gene: NA
V gene: TRBV15
CDR3 protein: CATSPQGTGGSGYTF
CDR3 DNA: TGTGCCACCAGCCCCCAGGGGACGGGGGGTTCCGGCTACACCTTC

J gene: TRBJ2-7
clone size: NA
D gene: NA
V gene: TRBV2
CDR3 protein: CASSVGGLSEQYF
CDR3 DNA: TGTGCCAGCAGTGTCGGAGGACTCTCCGAGCAGTACTTC

J gene: TRBJ1-2
clone size: NA
D gene: NA
V gene: TRBV5-1
CDR3 protein: CASSPFNLAGGAIYGYTF
CDR3 DNA: TGCGCCAGCAGCCCCTTTAACCTTGCGGGGGGCGCGATATATGGCTACACCTTC

J gene: TRBJ2-7
clone size: NA
D gene: NA
V gene: TRBV5-6
CDR3 protein: CASSARSRSSYEQYF
CDR3 DNA: TGTGCCAGCAGCGCCCGATCGCGGTCCTCCTACGAGCAGTACTTC

J gene: TRBJ1-5
clone size: NA
D gene: NA
V gene: TRBV7-2
CDR3 protein: CASSSRYGDQPQHF
CDR3 DNA: TGTGCCAGCAGCTCCCGGTACGGGGATCAGCCCCAGCATTTT

J gene: TRBJ2-7
clone size: NA
D gene: NA
V gene: TRBV5-1
CDR3 protein: CASSLQGGAYEQYF
CDR3 DNA: TGCGCCAGCAGCTTGCAAGGGGGGGCCTACGAGCAGTACTTC

J gene: TRBJ1-2
clone size: once
D gene: TRBD1
V gene: TRBV6-5
CDR3 protein: CASARGPFNYGYTF
CDR3 DNA: TGTGCCAGTGCCAGGGGGCCCTTTAACTATGGCTACACCTTC

J gene: TRBJ2-5
clone size: NA
D gene: TRBD2
V gene: TRBV18
CDR3 protein: CASSPQLLFSGRVQETQYF
CDR3 DNA: TGTGCCAGCTCACCCCAGCTCCTTTTTAGCGGGAGGGTCCAAGAGACCCAGTACTTC

J gene: TRBJ1-5
clone size: few
D gene: NA
V gene: TRBV11-2
CDR3 protein: CASSLPGAHQPQHF
CDR3 DNA: TGTGCCAGCAGCCTACCCGGTGCCCATCAGCCCCAGCATTTT

J gene: TRBJ2-5
clone size: few
D gene: NA
V gene: TRBV15
CDR3 protein: CATSRGGGETQYF
CDR3 DNA: TGTGCCACCAGCAGAGGAGGGGGAGAGACCCAGTACTTC

J gene: TRBJ2-7
clone size: NA
D gene: TRBD2
V gene: TRBV6-6
CDR3 protein: CASSKTSGTSYEQYF
CDR3 DNA: TGTGCCAGCAGCAAAACTAGCGGGACCTCCTACGAGCAGTACTTC

J gene: TRBJ2-3
clone size: NA
D gene: TRBD2
V gene: TRBV4-1
CDR3 protein: CASSQQSAGVGDTQYF
CDR3 DNA: TGCGCCAGCAGCCAACAATCAGCGGGAGTGGGGGATACGCAGTATTTT

J gene: TRBJ2-7
clone size: once
D gene: NA
V gene: TRBV2
CDR3 protein: CASSELPGLVSYEQYF
CDR3 DNA: TGTGCCAGCAGTGAACTTCCGGGACTGGTATCCTACGAGCAGTACTTC

J gene: TRBJ1-4
clone size: NA
D gene: NA
V gene: TRBV7-6
CDR3 protein: CASSVTYEKLFF
CDR3 DNA: TGTGCCAGCAGCGTGACTTATGAAAAACTGTTTTTT

J gene: TRBJ2-2
clone size: NA
D gene: NA
V gene: TRBV28
CDR3 protein: CASRDDLNTGELFF
CDR3 DNA: TGTGCCAGCAGAGACGACTTGAACACCGGGGAGCTGTTTTTT

J gene: TRBJ2-3
clone size: NA
D gene: NA
V gene: TRBV6-1
CDR3 protein: CASTSTDTQYF
CDR3 DNA: TGTGCCAGCACGAGCACAGATACGCAGTATTTT

J gene: TRBJ2-7
clone size: NA
D gene: NA
V gene: TRBV2
CDR3 protein: CASRRTVNYEQYF
CDR3 DNA: TGTGCCAGTCGTAGGACAGTAAACTACGAGCAGTACTTC

J gene: TRBJ2-1
clone size: NA
D gene: NA
V gene: TRBV6-1
CDR3 protein: CASSEILSSYNEQFF
CDR3 DNA: TGTGCCAGCAGTGAAATCCTGAGCTCCTACAATGAGCAGTTCTTC

J gene: TRBJ1-2
clone size: NA
D gene: NA
V gene: TRBV9
CDR3 protein: CASSGQGGTPYGYTF
CDR3 DNA: TGTGCCAGCAGCGGGCAGGGAGGGACGCCCTATGGCTACACCTTC

J gene: TRBJ1-5
clone size: NA
D gene: TRBD1
V gene: TRBV28
CDR3 protein: CASSWTGRDVSHF
CDR3 DNA: TGTGCCAGCAGTTGGACAGGGAGAGATGTTTCGCATTTT

J gene: TRBJ1-2
clone size: NA
D gene: TRBD1
V gene: TRBV7-8
CDR3 protein: CASSLDRGGNGYTF
CDR3 DNA: TGTGCCAGCAGCTTGGACAGGGGCGGCAATGGCTACACCTTC

J gene: TRBJ1-3
clone size: NA
D gene: NA
V gene: TRBV9
CDR3 protein: CASSVAEGRGSGNTIYF
CDR3 DNA: TGTGCCAGCAGCGTAGCGGAGGGACGGGGGTCTGGAAACACCATATATTTT

J gene: TRBJ2-7
clone size: NA
D gene: NA
V gene: TRBV7-2
CDR3 protein: CASSLSAPGTYEQYF
CDR3 DNA: TGTGCCAGCAGCTTATCGGCCCCGGGGACCTACGAGCAGTACTTC

J gene: TRBJ1-2
clone size: NA
D gene: TRBD1
V gene: TRBV29-1
CDR3 protein: CSVADRNYGYTF
CDR3 DNA: TGCAGCGTTGCGGACAGGAATTATGGCTACACCTTC

J gene: TRBJ2-7
clone size: NA
D gene: TRBD1
V gene: TRBV11-2
CDR3 protein: CASSLDRMANEQYF
CDR3 DNA: TGTGCCAGCAGCTTGGACAGGATGGCGAATGAGCAGTACTTC

J gene: TRBJ2-3
clone size: NA
D gene: TRBD2
V gene: TRBV7-6
CDR3 protein: CASSLDLAADTQYF
CDR3 DNA: TGTGCCAGCAGCTTAGATCTAGCGGCGGATACGCAGTATTTT

J gene: TRBJ2-7
clone size: NA
D gene: NA
V gene: TRBV28
CDR3 protein: CASGAGHRYEQYF
CDR3 DNA: TGTGCCAGCGGGGCAGGCCATCGCTACGAGCAGTACTTC

J gene: TRBJ2-5
clone size: NA
D gene: NA
V gene: TRBV18
CDR3 protein: CASSPPGQLETQYF
CDR3 DNA: TGTGCCAGCTCACCACCGGGGCAGCTAGAGACCCAGTACTTC

J gene: TRBJ1-2
clone size: NA
D gene: NA
V gene: TRBV9
CDR3 protein: CASSGGVYGYTF
CDR3 DNA: TGTGCCAGCAGCGGGGGGGTCTACGGCTACACCTTC

J gene: TRBJ1-5
clone size: NA
D gene: NA
V gene: TRBV30
CDR3 protein: CAWSGGWVSNQPQHF
CDR3 DNA: TGTGCCTGGAGCGGCGGGTGGGTGAGCAATCAGCCCCAGCATTTT

J gene: TRBJ2-7
clone size: NA
D gene: TRBD1
V gene: TRBV2
CDR3 protein: CASRRDRGRHEQYF
CDR3 DNA: TGTGCCAGCAGAAGGGACAGGGGTAGGCACGAGCAGTACTTC

J gene: TRBJ2-2
clone size: once
D gene: TRBD1
V gene: TRBV2
CDR3 protein: CASRGQGRTGELFF
CDR3 DNA: TGTGCCAGCAGGGGACAGGGGCGGACCGGGGAGCTGTTTTTT

J gene: TRBJ2-3
clone size: NA
D gene: TRBD2
V gene: TRBV4-1
CDR3 protein: CASNQQLRFSGRASDTQYF
CDR3 DNA: TGCGCCAGCAACCAACAGCTGAGGTTTAGCGGGAGGGCCTCAGATACGCAGTATTTT

J gene: TRBJ1-1
clone size: NA
D gene: NA
V gene: TRBV5-1
CDR3 protein: CASSLQGLGTEAFF
CDR3 DNA: TGCGCCAGCAGCTTGCAGGGGTTAGGAACTGAAGCTTTCTTT

J gene: TRBJ1-5
clone size: NA
D gene: NA
V gene: TRBV28
CDR3 protein: CASSLSLAGNSNQPQHF
CDR3 DNA: TGTGCCAGCAGTTTATCTCTGGCAGGCAATAGCAATCAGCCCCAGCATTTT

J gene: TRBJ1-2
clone size: NA
D gene: NA
V gene: TRBV28
CDR3 protein: CASSSNGYTF
CDR3 DNA: TGTGCCAGCAGTTCCAATGGCTACACCTTC

J gene: TRBJ2-7
clone size: NA
D gene: NA
V gene: TRBV28
CDR3 protein: CASSEAGTDYEQYF
CDR3 DNA: TGTGCCAGCAGCGAGGCGGGGACAGACTACGAGCAGTACTTC

J gene: TRBJ2-2
clone size: NA
D gene: NA
V gene: TRBV2
CDR3 protein: CASSDRVTGELFF
CDR3 DNA: TGTGCCAGCAGTGACAGGGTTACCGGGGAGCTGTTTTTT

J gene: TRBJ2-7
clone size: NA
D gene: NA
V gene: TRBV5-1
CDR3 protein: CASSFVGSRYEQYF
CDR3 DNA: TGCGCCAGCAGCTTTGTCGGGAGTCGCTACGAGCAGTACTTC

J gene: TRBJ2-5
clone size: NA
D gene: TRBD1
V gene: TRBV6-6
CDR3 protein: CASSYSDDRGGKTQYF
CDR3 DNA: TGTGCCAGCAGTTACTCGGATGACAGGGGAGGAAAGACCCAGTACTTC

J gene: TRBJ2-5
clone size: once
D gene: TRBD2
V gene: TRBV29-1
CDR3 protein: CSVDTGTSGRETQYF
CDR3 DNA: TGCAGCGTTGATACCGGGACTAGCGGGAGAGAGACCCAGTACTTC

J gene: TRBJ2-7
clone size: NA
D gene: NA
V gene: TRBV30
CDR3 protein: CAWSGLVVYEQYF
CDR3 DNA: TGTGCCTGGAGTGGACTGGTGGTCTACGAGCAGTACTTC